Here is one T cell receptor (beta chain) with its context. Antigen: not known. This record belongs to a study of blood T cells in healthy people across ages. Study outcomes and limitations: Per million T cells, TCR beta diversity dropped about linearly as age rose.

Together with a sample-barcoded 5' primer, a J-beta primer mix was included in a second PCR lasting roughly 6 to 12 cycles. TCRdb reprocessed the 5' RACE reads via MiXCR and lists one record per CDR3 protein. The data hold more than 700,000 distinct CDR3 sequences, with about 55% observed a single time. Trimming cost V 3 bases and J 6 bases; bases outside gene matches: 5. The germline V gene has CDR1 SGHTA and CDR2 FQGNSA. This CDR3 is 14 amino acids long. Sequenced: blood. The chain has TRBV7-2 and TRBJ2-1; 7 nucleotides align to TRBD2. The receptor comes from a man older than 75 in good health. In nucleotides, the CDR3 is TGTGCCAGCAGCTTCCGTGCGGGAGTCAATGAGCAGTTCTTC. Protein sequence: CASSFRAGVNEQFF.